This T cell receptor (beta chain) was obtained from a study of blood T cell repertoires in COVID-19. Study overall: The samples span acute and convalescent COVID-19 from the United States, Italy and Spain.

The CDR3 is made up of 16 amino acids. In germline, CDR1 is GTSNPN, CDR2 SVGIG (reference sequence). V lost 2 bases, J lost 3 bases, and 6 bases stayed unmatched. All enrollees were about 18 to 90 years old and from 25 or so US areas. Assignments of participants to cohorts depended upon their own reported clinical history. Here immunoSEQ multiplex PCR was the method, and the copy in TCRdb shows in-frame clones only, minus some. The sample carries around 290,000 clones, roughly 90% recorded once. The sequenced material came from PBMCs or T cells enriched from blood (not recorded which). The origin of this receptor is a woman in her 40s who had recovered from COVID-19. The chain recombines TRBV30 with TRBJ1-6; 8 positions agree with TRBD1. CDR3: CAWSPRTGNYNSPLHF. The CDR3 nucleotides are TGTGCCTGGAGTCCCCGGACAGGGAACTATAATTCACCCCTCCACTTT.